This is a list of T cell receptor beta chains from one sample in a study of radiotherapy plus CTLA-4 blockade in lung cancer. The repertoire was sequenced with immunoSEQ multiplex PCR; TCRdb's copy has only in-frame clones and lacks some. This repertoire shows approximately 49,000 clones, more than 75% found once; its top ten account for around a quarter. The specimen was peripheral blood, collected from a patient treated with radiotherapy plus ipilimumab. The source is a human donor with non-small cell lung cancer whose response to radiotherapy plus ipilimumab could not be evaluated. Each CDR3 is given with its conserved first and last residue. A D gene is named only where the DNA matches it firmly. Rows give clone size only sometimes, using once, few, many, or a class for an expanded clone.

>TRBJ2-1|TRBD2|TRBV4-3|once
CASSQAASGRDNEQFF
TGCGCCAGCAGCCAAGCGGCTAGCGGGAGAGACAATGAGCAGTTCTTC
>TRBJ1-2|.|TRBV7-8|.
CASSLAETGYGYTF
TGTGCCAGCAGCTTAGCGGAGACAGGCTATGGCTACACCTTC
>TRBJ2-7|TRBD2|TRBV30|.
CAWSAESGTRAYEQYF
TGTGCCTGGAGCGCAGAATCCGGGACTAGGGCCTACGAGCAGTACTTC
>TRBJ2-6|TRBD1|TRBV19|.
CASSILWTGPRGANVLTF
TGTGCCAGTAGTATCCTCTGGACAGGGCCAAGAGGGGCCAACGTCCTGACTTTC
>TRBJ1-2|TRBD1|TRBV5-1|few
CASSLGTGGDYGYTF
TGCGCCAGCAGCTTGGGGACAGGCGGTGACTATGGCTACACCTTC
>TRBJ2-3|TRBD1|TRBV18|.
CASSPRRDRGPFSTDTQYF
TGTGCCAGCTCACCACGTCGGGACAGGGGACCTTTTAGCACAGATACGCAGTATTTT
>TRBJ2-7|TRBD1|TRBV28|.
CASSSGQGFDEQYF
TGTGCCAGCAGTTCGGGACAGGGCTTTGACGAGCAGTACTTC
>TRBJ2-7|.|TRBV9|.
CASRGTGEQYF
TGTGCCAGCAGGGGAACAGGAGAGCAGTACTTC
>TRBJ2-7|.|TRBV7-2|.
CASSLGGFSYEQYF
TGTGCCAGCAGCTTAGGAGGGTTCTCCTACGAGCAGTACTTC
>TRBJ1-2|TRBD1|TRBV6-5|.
CASRGTGGGYTF
TGTGCCAGCAGAGGGACAGGGGGTGGCTACACCTTC
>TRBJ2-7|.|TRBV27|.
CASSRDTGTYEQYF
TGTGCCAGCAGCCGAGATACAGGGACATACGAGCAGTACTTC
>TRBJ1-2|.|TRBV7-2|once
CASTQTGVGGYTF
TGTGCCAGCACCCAGACGGGGGTGGGGGGCTACACCTTC
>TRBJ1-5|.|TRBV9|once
CASSVDPTGQQPQHF
TGTGCCAGCAGCGTAGACCCTACAGGGCAGCAGCCCCAGCATTTT
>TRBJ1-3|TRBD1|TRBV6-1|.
CASSESGTGKSGNTIYF
TGTGCCAGCAGTGAATCCGGGACAGGGAAGTCTGGAAACACCATATATTTT
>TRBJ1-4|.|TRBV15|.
CATSRDRTGKLFF
TGTGCCACCAGCAGAGATAGAACGGGAAAACTGTTTTTT
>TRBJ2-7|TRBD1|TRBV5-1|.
CASSLVGTGLYEQYF
TGCGCCAGCAGCTTGGTGGGGACAGGACTCTACGAGCAGTACTTC
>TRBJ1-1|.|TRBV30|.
CAWSGMNTEAFF
TGTGCCTGGTCAGGGATGAACACTGAAGCTTTCTTT
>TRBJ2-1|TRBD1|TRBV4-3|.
CASSHGTGGSGDNEQFF
TGCGCCAGCAGCCATGGTACAGGGGGCTCTGGGGACAATGAGCAGTTCTTC
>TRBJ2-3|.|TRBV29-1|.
CSVGRGSTDTQYF
TGCAGCGTTGGGAGGGGAAGCACAGATACGCAGTATTTT
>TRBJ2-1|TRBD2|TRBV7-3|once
CASSLGPWGLAGSYNEQFF
TGTGCCAGCAGCCTAGGTCCCTGGGGGCTAGCGGGTTCCTACAATGAGCAGTTCTTC
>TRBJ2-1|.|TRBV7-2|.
CASRGWTEHNEQFF
TGTGCCAGCCGCGGATGGACAGAGCACAATGAGCAGTTCTTC
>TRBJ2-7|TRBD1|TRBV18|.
CASSRETGDDYEQYF
TGTGCCAGCTCACGGGAGACAGGGGACGACTACGAGCAGTACTTC
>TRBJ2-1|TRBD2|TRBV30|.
CAWRISMTSGPYNEQFF
TGTGCCTGGAGGATCTCCATGACTAGCGGACCCTACAATGAGCAGTTCTTC
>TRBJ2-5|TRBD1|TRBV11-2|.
CASSRGQGLGEQYF
TGTGCCAGCAGCCGCGGACAGGGGCTTGGTGAGCAGTACTTC
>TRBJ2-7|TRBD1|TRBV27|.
CASSFGTGGYEQYF
TGTGCCAGCAGTTTCGGGACAGGGGGCTACGAGCAGTACTTC
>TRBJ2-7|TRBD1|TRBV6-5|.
CASSGQGERYEQYF
TGTGCCAGCAGTGGACAGGGGGAAAGGTACGAGCAGTACTTC
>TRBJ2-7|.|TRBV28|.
CASAFREGYSYEQYF
TGTGCCAGTGCTTTTCGAGAGGGATACTCCTACGAGCAGTACTTC
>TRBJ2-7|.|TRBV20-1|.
CSADSPSEQYF
TGCAGTGCCGACTCGCCCAGCGAGCAGTACTTC
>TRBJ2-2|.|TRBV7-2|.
CASSVLRGAGELFF
TGTGCCAGCAGCGTCCTGAGAGGCGCCGGGGAGCTGTTTTTT
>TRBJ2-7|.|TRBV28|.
CASSLWNGRGEQYF
TGTGCCAGCAGTTTATGGAACGGGAGAGGCGAGCAGTACTTC
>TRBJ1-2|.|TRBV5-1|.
CASSFGGRDYGYTF
TGCGCCAGCAGCTTCGGAGGGCGGGACTATGGCTACACCTTC
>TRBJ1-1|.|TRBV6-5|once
CASSSDTNTEAFF
TGTGCCAGCAGCTCGGACACGAACACTGAAGCTTTCTTT
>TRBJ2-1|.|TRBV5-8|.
CASSFPSRPGAYNEQFF
TGTGCCAGCAGCTTCCCTTCTAGACCCGGAGCGTACAATGAGCAGTTCTTC
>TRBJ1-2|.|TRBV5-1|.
CASRFLPTVGGNYGYTF
TGCGCCAGCAGATTTCTCCCCACCGTCGGGGGTAACTATGGCTACACCTTC
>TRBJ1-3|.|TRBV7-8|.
CASSRLIQGSGNTIYF
TGTGCCAGCAGCCGTTTGATACAGGGTTCCGGAAACACCATATATTTT
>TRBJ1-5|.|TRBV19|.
CASSIVAGVGNQPQHF
TGTGCCAGTAGTATAGTTGCAGGGGTTGGCAATCAGCCCCAGCATTTT
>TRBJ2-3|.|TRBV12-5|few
CASGSGLPTDTQYF
TGTGCTAGTGGTTCGGGACTTCCCACAGATACGCAGTATTTT
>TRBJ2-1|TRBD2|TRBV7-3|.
CASSFSSGNEQFF
TGTGCCAGCAGCTTCTCTAGCGGCAATGAGCAGTTCTTC
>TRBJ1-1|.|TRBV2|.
CASSGMGRQWAFF
TGTGCCAGCAGTGGTATGGGCCGACAGTGGGCTTTCTTT
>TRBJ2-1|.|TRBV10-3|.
CAISGSTGSSYNEQFF
TGTGCCATCAGTGGGAGTACAGGGAGCTCCTACAATGAGCAGTTCTTC